The 25 T cell receptor beta chains given below trace back to one sample, sequenced in a study of beta chain features in type 1 diabetes. General study findings and limits: People with Type 1 diabetes carried modestly yet significantly shorter TCRB CDR3s in all four CD4+ subsets.

Expressed TCRB transcripts were sequenced because the isolated RNA had all been reverse transcribed beforehand. TCRdb's table, derived via immunoSEQ multiplex PCR, lists solely in-frame clones and lacks some. Here the sample spans approximately 170,000 clones, 63% being singletons. Their target antigens are unknown. What was sequenced was naive CD4+ T cells from blood. The receptors were gathered from a young man with type 1 diabetes.

The chain is built from TRBV2 and TRBJ2-3; 7 bases align to TRBD1. V shed 4 bases and J 3 bases; nucleotides not matched to a gene: 4. This CDR3 comprises 14 residues. Germline-derived CDR1 and CDR2 are SNHLY and FYNNEI. CDR3 bases: TGTGCCAGCAGTGCCGGGACAGCTACAGATACGCAGTATTTT. Translated, it gives CASSAGTATDTQYF.

The chain uses TRBV6-5 and TRBJ1-1, with 12 bases fitting TRBD1. Germline V gene sequence: CDR1 MNHEY, CDR2 SVGAGI. Trimming removed 5 bases from V and 3 bases from J; junction bases left unmatched: 4. CDR3 size: 15 residues. DNA of the CDR3: TGTGCCAGCAGTGCGGGACAGGGGGCACACACTGAAGCTTTCTTT. This translates into CASSAGQGAHTEAFF.

This chain links TRBV6-5 with TRBJ1-2; D call uncertain. The ends were cut back, 8 bases at V and 4 bases at J, with 20 bases in the middle. This CDR3 spans 15 amino acids. Germline CDR1 reads MNHEY; CDR2 reads SVGAGI. Here the CDR3 reads CASGSLAQTLYGYTF. The CDR3, as DNA: TGTGCCAGCGGAAGCTTGGCCCAAACTCTCTATGGCTACACCTTC.

This clone appeared a few times. CDR3 region: CASSADLDPSSYNEQFF. The DNA of the CDR3 is TGTGCCAGCAGCGCCGACTTAGACCCGAGCTCCTACAATGAGCAGTTCTTC. J is TRBJ2-1 and V is TRBV9; no clear D gene. V was clipped by 3 bases and J by 0 bases, with 16 bases between them. Germline V CDR1 and CDR2: SGDLS, YYNGEE. The CDR3 consists of 17 residues.

The chain uses TRBV5-6 and TRBJ1-2, with 7 bases identical to TRBD1. Unmatched junction bases numbered 2, after V lost 0 bases and J lost 3 bases. The length of the CDR3 is 14 residues. The germline V gene encodes CDR1 SGHDT and CDR2 YYEEEE. The DNA of the CDR3 is TGTGCCAGCAGCTTGGTGGGGACAGACTATGGCTACACCTTC. Protein: CASSLVGTDYGYTF.

CDR3 region: CATSGELVETQYF. The CDR3 bases are TGTGCCACCAGCGGCGAACTAGTTGAGACCCAGTACTTC. The V call is TRBV15, the J call TRBJ2-5; a weak D match, TRBD2 (5 bases). V was cut by 5 bases and J by 5 bases, with 12 bases left in between. The CDR3 runs 13 residues. The germline gives CDR1 LNHNV, CDR2 YYDKDF (reference sequence).

The chain recombines TRBV9 with TRBJ1-6; possibly TRBD1 for D (6 bases). Germline V gene sequence: CDR1 SGDLS, CDR2 YYNGEE. This CDR3 region has 14 residues. V was trimmed by 0 bases and J by 10 bases, leaving 11 bases between them. The CDR3 DNA reads as TGTGCCAGCAGCGTAGGCAGGGGCGACTCACCCCTCCACTTT. Translation gives CASSVGRGDSPLHF.

This chain connects TRBV7-9 to TRBJ2-1; 9 nucleotides line up with TRBD1. With V trimmed by 4 bases and J by 3 bases, 4 bases remained unmatched. This CDR3 is 15 amino acids long. The germline CDR1 and CDR2 sequences are SEHNR and FQNEAQ (reference sequence). The CDR3 nucleotides read TGTGCCAGCAGCTGGGGGACAGGGAACTACAATGAGCAGTTCTTC. Its translation is CASSWGTGNYNEQFF.

In this sample, this clone turned up once. V usage is TRBV29-1 and J usage is TRBJ2-1; 7 positions match TRBD2. Germline V CDR1 and CDR2: SQVTM, ANQGSEA. This CDR3 comprises 12 residues. With 8 bases clipped from V and 8 bases from J, the junction kept 9 bases outside the gene matches. CDR3 DNA sequence: TGCAGCTCCCGTGGGGGGGACGATGAGCAGTTCTTC. Amino acid sequence: CSSRGGDDEQFF.

The chain joins TRBV7-2 to TRBJ2-7; perhaps TRBD1 as D (5 bases). The CDR3 contains 15 residues. Trimming removed 4 bases at V and 2 bases at J, with 15 bases between. Germline-derived CDR1 and CDR2 are SGHTA and FQGNSA. The CDR3 nucleotides read TGTGCCAGCAGCTCAGACCCAACAGGCGCCTACGAGCAGTACTTC. Its protein is CASSSDPTGAYEQYF. Combining the CDR3 with reference TRBV7-2 and TRBJ2-7 gives the whole variable domain GAGVSQSPSNKVTEKGKDVELRCDPISGHTALYWYRQSLGQGLEFLIYFQGNSAPDKSGLPSDRFSAERTGGSVSTLTIQRTQQEDSAVYLCASSSDPTGAYEQYFGPGTRLTVT.

Only a few counts were recorded for this clone. The same CDR3 arises from other DNA sequences in this sample as well. The chain combines TRBV18 with TRBJ2-5, with a weak D call TRBD2 (5 bases). The germline V and J ends were trimmed by 2 bases and 1 base, with 5 bases remaining between them. The CDR3 runs to 13 residues. Germline V gene sequence: CDR1 KGHSH, CDR2 LQKENI. This CDR3 reads CASSPGSQETQYF. The DNA for the CDR3 is TGTGCCAGCTCACCAGGGAGCCAAGAGACCCAGTACTTC. Filled out from reference TRBV18 and TRBJ2-5, the complete variable domain reads NAGVMQNPRHLVRRRGQEARLRCSPMKGHSHVYWYRQLPEEGLKFMVYLQKENIIDESGMPKERFSAEFPKEGPSILRIQQVVRGDSAAYFCASSPGSQETQYFGPGTRLLVL.

This clone was counted once. V usage is TRBV10-3 and J usage is TRBJ1-2; the match to TRBD1 covers 10 bases. The junction had 6 bases not matched to a gene; V was cut back by 0 bases and J by 2 bases. There are 17 residues in the CDR3. From germline, CDR1 is ENHRY and CDR2 SYGVKD. CDR3 nucleotide sequence: TGTGCCATCAGTGAGTCCCCTAGACAGGGGGCAAACTATGGCTACACCTTC. The encoded protein is CAISESPRQGANYGYTF.

The chain employs TRBV10-1 and TRBJ2-5; tentatively, D is TRBD1 (6 bases). This CDR3 has 14 residues. The germline CDR1 and CDR2 sequences are WNHNN and SYGVQD (reference sequence). Between the trimmed V and J ends, which lost 6 bases and 2 bases, there was a span of 13 bases. CDR3 sequence (DNA): TGCGCCAGCAGCGGGACACTTGGTCAAGAGACCCAGTACTTC. Translating it yields CASSGTLGQETQYF.

Turning to this clone: At one end, the junction sequence differs from germline, possibly due to a read error. This chain links TRBV30 with TRBJ1-4, with D uncertain. From germline, CDR1 is GTSNPN and CDR2 SVGIG (reference sequence). The CDR3 contains 12 residues. The CDR3, as DNA: TGTGCCTGGAGTGTAACTACTGAAAAACTGTTTTTT. Amino acid sequence: CAWSVTTEKLFF.

The CDR3 coding sequence is TGTGCCAGCAGCCGGGACAATACAGGCAATCAGCCCCAGCATTTT. This sequence encodes CASSRDNTGNQPQHF. The chain is built from TRBV6-5 and TRBJ1-5, with D possibly being TRBD1 (6 bases). Germline CDR1 and CDR2: MNHEY and SVGAGI. The CDR3 extends over 15 amino acids. Trimming shortened V by 6 bases and J by 2 bases, and 14 bases separated the two germline ends.

The chain joins TRBV4-1 to TRBJ2-5; D gene ambiguous. Germline V gene lookup returns CDR1 MGHRA and CDR2 YSYEKL. V lost 0 bases to trimming and J lost 5 bases, with 13 bases between them. The CDR3 is 15 residues long. The CDR3 region is CASSQDAVSWETQYF. For the CDR3, the DNA is TGCGCCAGCAGCCAAGATGCGGTCTCTTGGGAGACCCAGTACTTC.

The J gene is TRBJ1-3, the V gene TRBV18, with D maybe TRBD1 (6 bases). CDR3 length: 14 amino acids. The germline V gene has CDR1 KGHSH and CDR2 LQKENI. V lost 6 bases and J lost 0, with 9 bases in between. The CDR3 nucleotides read TGTGCCAGCTCTCCGGACAGCTCTGGAAACACCATATATTTT. This encodes CASSPDSSGNTIYF.

A few counts support this clone. This chain links TRBV5-1 with TRBJ2-3; 7 bases line up with TRBD2. CDR1 and CDR2 from the germline V gene are SGHRS and YFSETQ. There are 14 residues in the CDR3. The trim removed 4 bases at V and 2 bases at J, leaving 4 bases unmatched. CDR3 sequence: CASSPSGATDTQYF. The CDR3 DNA follows: TGCGCCAGCAGCCCGAGCGGGGCCACAGATACGCAGTATTTT.

This clone was seen only a few times. The gene calls are TRBV20-1 and TRBJ2-4; a possible D gene is TRBD1 (6 bases). Trimming shortened V by 3 bases and J by 8 bases, and 8 bases separated the two germline ends. CDR3 length: 11 amino acids. Germline CDR1 and CDR2: DFQATT and SNEGSKA (reference sequence). Here the CDR3 reads CSASRGDIQYF. CDR3 nucleotide sequence: TGCAGTGCTAGCAGGGGAGACATTCAGTACTTC.

The V gene is TRBV30, the J gene TRBJ2-5; unclear D gene. Trimming removed 4 bases from V and 5 bases from J, with 8 bases in between. This CDR3 is built from 11 residues. Germline V gene data show CDR1 as GTSNPN and CDR2 as SVGIG (reference sequence). The CDR3 here is CAWTYGETQYF. The DNA for the CDR3 is TGTGCCTGGACGTATGGGGAGACCCAGTACTTC. Full variable domain (outside the CDR3, taken from reference TRBV30 and TRBJ2-5): SQTIHQWPATLVQPVGSPLSLECTVEGTSNPNLYWYRQAAGRGLQLLFYSVGIGQISSEVPQNLSASRPQDRQFILSSKKLLLSDSGFYLCAWTYGETQYFGPGTRLLVL.

The rearrangement uses TRBV25-1 and TRBJ2-5, with D possibly being TRBD1 (6 bases). V was clipped by 5 bases and J by 2 bases, with 9 bases between them. Germline assignment: CDR1 MGHDK and CDR2 SYGVNS. The CDR3 loop spans 13 amino acids. The CDR3 reads CASSSTGQETQYF. The CDR3 DNA reads TGTGCCAGCAGTTCAACAGGGCAAGAGACCCAGTACTTC.

The genes are TRBV7-2 and TRBJ1-4; D remains ambiguous. The V gene's germline CDR1 is SGHTA and CDR2 FQGNSA. The CDR3 is 15 residues long. Trimming stripped 5 bases from V and 6 bases from J, with 16 bases between. This CDR3 is CASSTLMAGYEKLFF. CDR3 in DNA: TGTGCCAGCAGCACCTTGATGGCAGGTTATGAAAAACTGTTTTTT. Complete variable domain (other parts from reference TRBV7-2 and TRBJ1-4): GAGVSQSPSNKVTEKGKDVELRCDPISGHTALYWYRQSLGQGLEFLIYFQGNSAPDKSGLPSDRFSAERTGGSVSTLTIQRTQQEDSAVYLCASSTLMAGYEKLFFGSGTQLSVL.

This rearrangement joins TRBV29-1 to TRBJ2-3; no clear D. Germline V gene sequence: CDR1 SQVTM, CDR2 ANQGSEA. V dropped 1 base and J dropped 1 base, with 6 bases sitting between them. This CDR3 has 13 amino acids. CDR3 amino acids: CSVEGEGTDTQYF. The CDR3 DNA reads as TGCAGCGTTGAAGGTGAGGGCACAGATACGCAGTATTTT.

The sample holds one count of this clone. V and J are TRBV30 and TRBJ1-3, with 8 positions matching TRBD1. V was pared by 7 bases and J by 0 bases, with 5 bases of the junction left unmatched. This CDR3 spans 14 amino acids. Looked up from germline, CDR1 is GTSNPN and CDR2 is SVGIG (reference sequence). Written as DNA, the CDR3 is TGTGCCTTTCAGGGGGCAAGCTCTGGAAACACCATATATTTT. It codes for CAFQGASSGNTIYF. The full variable domain, its missing parts supplied by reference TRBV30 and TRBJ1-3, is SQTIHQWPATLVQPVGSPLSLECTVEGTSNPNLYWYRQAAGRGLQLLFYSVGIGQISSEVPQNLSASRPQDRQFILSSKKLLLSDSGFYLCAFQGASSGNTIYFGEGSWLTVV.

The CDR3 loop reads CASSDQGGRDSPLHF. The CDR3 DNA reads as TGTGCCAGCAGTGACCAGGGAGGGAGGGATTCACCCCTCCACTTT. V is TRBV2 and J is TRBJ1-6, with D possibly being TRBD1 (5 bases). The V gene lost 3 bases and the J gene lost 8 bases, with 14 bases spanning the gap. The CDR3 loop spans 15 amino acids. The germline V gene encodes CDR1 SNHLY and CDR2 FYNNEI.